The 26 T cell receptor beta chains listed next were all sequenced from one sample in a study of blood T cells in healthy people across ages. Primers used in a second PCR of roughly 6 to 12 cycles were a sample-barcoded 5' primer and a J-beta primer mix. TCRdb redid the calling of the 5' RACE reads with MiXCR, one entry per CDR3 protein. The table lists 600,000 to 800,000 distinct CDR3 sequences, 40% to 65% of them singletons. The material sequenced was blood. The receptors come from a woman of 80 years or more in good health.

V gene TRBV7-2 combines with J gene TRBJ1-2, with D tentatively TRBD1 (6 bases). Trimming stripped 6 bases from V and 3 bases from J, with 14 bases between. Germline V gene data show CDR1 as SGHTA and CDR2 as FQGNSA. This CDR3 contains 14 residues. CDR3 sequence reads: CASRKGGLYYGYTF. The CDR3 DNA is TGTGCCAGCAGGAAAGGGGGGCTATACTATGGCTACACCTTC.

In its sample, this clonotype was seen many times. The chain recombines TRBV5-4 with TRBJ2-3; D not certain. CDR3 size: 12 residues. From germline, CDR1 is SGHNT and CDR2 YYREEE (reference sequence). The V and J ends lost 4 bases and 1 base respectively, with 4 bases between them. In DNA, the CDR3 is TGTGCCAGCAGCGCAGGCACAGATACGCAGTATTTT. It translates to CASSAGTDTQYF.

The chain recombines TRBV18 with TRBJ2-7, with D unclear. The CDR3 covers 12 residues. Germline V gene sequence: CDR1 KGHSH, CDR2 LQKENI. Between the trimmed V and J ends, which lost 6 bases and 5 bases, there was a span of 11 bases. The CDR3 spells CASSRERDEQYF. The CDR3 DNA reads TGTGCCAGCTCCCGCGAAAGGGACGAGCAGTACTTC.

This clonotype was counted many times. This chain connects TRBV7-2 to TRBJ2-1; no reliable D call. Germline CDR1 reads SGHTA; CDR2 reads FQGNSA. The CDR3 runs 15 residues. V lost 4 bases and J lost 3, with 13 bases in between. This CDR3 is CASSSRRGSYNEQFF. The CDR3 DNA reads TGTGCCAGCAGCTCCCGCCGAGGAAGCTACAATGAGCAGTTCTTC.

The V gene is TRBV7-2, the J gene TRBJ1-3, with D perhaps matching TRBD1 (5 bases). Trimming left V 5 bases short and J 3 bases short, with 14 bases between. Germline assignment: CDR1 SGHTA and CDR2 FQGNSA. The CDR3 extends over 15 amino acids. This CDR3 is CASSRLGTDGNTIYF. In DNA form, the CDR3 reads TGTGCCAGCAGCCGTTTAGGGACGGATGGAAACACCATATATTTT.

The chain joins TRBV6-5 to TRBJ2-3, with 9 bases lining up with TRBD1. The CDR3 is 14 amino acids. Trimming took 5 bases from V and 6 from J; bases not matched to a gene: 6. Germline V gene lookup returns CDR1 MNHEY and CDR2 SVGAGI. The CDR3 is CASSPGTGKDTQYF. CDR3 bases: TGTGCCAGCAGTCCCGGGACAGGGAAGGATACGCAGTATTTT.

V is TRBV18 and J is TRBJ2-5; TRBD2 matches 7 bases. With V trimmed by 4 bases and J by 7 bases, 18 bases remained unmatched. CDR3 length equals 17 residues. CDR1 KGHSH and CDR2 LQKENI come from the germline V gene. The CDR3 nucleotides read TGTGCCAGCTCACGCATCATAGGTCAGAACCCGGGAGGGACCCAGTACTTC. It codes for CASSRIIGQNPGGTQYF.

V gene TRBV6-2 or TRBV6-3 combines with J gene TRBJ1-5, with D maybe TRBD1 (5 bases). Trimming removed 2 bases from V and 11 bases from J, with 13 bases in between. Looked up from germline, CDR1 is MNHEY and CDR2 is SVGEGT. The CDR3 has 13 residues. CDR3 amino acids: CASSYAGGGAQHF. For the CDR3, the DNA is TGTGCCAGCAGTTACGCTGGGGGGGGGGCCCAGCATTTT.

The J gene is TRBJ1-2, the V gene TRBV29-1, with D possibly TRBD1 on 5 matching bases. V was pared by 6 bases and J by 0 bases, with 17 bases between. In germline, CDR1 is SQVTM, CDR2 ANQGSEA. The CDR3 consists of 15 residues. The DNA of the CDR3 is TGCAGCGTCCGGGACCCCGATTTAGCTAACTATGGCTACACCTTC. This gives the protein CSVRDPDLANYGYTF.

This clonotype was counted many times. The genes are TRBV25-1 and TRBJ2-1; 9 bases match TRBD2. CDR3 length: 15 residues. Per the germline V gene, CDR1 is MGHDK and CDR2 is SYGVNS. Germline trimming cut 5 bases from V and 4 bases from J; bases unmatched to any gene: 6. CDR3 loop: CASSLSGRGYNEQFF. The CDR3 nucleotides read TGTGCCAGCAGTCTTAGCGGGAGAGGATACAATGAGCAGTTCTTC.

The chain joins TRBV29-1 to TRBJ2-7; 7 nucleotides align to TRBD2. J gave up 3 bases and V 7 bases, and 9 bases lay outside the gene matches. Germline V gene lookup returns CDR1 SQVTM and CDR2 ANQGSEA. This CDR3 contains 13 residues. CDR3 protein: CSGGGGGLYEQYF. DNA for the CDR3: TGCAGCGGCGGCGGGGGAGGGCTCTACGAGCAGTACTTC.

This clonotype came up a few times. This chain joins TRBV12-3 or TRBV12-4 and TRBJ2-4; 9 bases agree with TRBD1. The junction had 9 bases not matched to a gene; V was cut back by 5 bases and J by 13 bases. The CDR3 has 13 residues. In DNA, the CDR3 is TGTGCCAGCAGTGCGCAGACAGGGGGGGAGCAGTACTTC. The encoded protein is CASSAQTGGEQYF.

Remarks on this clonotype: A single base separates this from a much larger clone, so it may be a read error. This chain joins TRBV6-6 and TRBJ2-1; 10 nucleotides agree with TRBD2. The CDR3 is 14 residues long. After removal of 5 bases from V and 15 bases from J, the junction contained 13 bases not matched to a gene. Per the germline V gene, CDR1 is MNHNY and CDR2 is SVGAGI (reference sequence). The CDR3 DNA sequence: TGTGCCAGCAGTGACACCCGCCCAGCGGGAGGGCCGTTCTTC. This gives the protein CASSDTRPAGGPFF.

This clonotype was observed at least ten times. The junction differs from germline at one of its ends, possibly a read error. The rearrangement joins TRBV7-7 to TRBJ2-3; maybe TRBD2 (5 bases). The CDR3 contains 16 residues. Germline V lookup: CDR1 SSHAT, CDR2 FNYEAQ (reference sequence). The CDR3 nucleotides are TGTGCTAGCAGCTTAGTTCCAGGAGGAGAGACAGATACGCAGTATTTT. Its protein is CASSLVPGGETDTQYF.

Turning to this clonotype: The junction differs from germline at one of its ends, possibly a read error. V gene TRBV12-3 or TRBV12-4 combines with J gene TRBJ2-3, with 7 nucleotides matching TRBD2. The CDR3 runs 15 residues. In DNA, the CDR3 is TGTGCCAGCACTCCTGAAGCGGGGCGCACAGATATGCAGTATTTT. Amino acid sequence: CASTPEAGRTDMQYF.

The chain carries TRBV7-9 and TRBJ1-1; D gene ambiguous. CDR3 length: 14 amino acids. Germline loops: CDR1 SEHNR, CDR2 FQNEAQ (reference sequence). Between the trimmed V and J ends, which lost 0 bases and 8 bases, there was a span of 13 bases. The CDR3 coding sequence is TGTGCCAGCAGCTTAGCGAGTACGGGTTCAGAAGCTTTCTTT. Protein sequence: CASSLASTGSEAFF.

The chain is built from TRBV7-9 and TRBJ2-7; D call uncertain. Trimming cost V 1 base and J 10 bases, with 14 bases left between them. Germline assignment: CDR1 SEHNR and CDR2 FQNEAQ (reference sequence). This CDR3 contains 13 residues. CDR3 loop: CASSLEINLDQYF. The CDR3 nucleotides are TGTGCCAGCAGCTTAGAAATCAACTTGGATCAGTACTTC.

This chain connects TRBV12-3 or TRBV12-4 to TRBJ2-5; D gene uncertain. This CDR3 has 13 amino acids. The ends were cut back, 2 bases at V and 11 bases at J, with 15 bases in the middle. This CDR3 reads CASSLRPTNEQYF. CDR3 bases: TGTGCCAGCAGTTTAAGACCTACCAATGAGCAGTACTTC.

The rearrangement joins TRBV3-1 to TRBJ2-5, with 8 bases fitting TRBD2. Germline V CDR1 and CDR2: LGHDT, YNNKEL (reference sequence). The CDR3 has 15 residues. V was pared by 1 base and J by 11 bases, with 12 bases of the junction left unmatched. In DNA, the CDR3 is TGTGCCAGCAGCCAAGGGACTAGCCTATACAATGAGCAGTACTTC. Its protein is CASSQGTSLYNEQYF.

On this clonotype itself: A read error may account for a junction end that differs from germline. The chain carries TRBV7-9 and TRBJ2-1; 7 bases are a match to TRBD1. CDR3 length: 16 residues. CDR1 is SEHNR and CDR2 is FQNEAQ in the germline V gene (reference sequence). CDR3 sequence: CVSSPAPGQSYNEQFF. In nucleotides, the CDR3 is TGTGTCAGCAGCCCTGCCCCGGGACAGAGCTACAATGAGCAGTTCTTC.

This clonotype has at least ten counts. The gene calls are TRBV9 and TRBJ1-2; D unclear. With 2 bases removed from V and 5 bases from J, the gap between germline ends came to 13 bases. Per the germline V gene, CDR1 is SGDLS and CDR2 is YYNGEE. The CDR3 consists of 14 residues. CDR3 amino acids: CASSVHGPEYGYTF. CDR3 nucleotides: TGTGCCAGCAGCGTTCACGGGCCTGAATATGGCTACACCTTC.

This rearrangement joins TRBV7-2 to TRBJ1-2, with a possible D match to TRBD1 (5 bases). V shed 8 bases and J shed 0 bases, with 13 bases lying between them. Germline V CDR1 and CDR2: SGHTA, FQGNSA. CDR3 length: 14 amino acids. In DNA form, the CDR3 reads TGTGCCAGCGGGGCTCAAGCGGCTAACTATGGCTACACCTTC. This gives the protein CASGAQAANYGYTF.

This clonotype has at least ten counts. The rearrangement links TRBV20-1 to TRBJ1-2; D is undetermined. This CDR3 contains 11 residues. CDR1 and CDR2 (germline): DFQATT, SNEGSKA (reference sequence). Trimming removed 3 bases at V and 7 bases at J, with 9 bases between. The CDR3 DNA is TGCAGTGCTAGCAAAGTTGGTGGCTACACCTTC. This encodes CSASKVGGYTF.

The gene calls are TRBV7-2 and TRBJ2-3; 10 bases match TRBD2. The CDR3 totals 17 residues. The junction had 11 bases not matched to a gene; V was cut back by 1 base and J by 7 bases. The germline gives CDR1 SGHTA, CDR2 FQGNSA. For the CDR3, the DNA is TGTACCAGCAGCTTAGTATTCCGGGCTAGCGGGGGAAATACGCAGTATTTT. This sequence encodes CTSSLVFRASGGNTQYF.

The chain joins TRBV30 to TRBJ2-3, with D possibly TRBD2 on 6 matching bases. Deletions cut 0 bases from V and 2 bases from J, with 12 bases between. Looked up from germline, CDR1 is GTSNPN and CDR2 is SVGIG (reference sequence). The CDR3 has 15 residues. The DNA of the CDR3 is TGTGCCTGGAGTGTGCAGGGAGGACACACAGATACGCAGTATTTT. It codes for CAWSVQGGHTDTQYF.

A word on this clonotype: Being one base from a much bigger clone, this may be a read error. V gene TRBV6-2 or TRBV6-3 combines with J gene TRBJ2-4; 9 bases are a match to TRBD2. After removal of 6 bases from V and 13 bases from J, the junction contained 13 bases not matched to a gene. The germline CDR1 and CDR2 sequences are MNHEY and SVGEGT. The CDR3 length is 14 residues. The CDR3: CASRPSGTNNEQYF. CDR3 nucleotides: TGTGCCAGCAGACCTAGCGGGACCAACAATGAGCAGTACTTC.